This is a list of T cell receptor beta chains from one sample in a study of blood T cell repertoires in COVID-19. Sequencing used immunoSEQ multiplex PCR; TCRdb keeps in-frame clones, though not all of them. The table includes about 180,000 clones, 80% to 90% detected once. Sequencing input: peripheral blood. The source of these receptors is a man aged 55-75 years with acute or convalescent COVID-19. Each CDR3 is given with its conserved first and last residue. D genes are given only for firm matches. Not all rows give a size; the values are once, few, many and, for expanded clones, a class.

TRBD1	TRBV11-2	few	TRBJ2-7	TGTGCCAGCAGCAACCCGCTTAGAACAGGGGTTTTATACGAGCAGTACTTC	CASSNPLRTGVLYEQYF
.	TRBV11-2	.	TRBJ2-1	TGTGCCAGCAGCTTTCAGGGGAATCAGGGGTACAATGAGCAGTTCTTC	CASSFQGNQGYNEQFF
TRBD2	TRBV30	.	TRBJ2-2	TGTGCCTGGAGTGGCGGGAGTAGATCCGGGGAGCTGTTTTTT	CAWSGGSRSGELFF
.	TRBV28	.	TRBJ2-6	TGTGCCAGCAGTTTCCGGAGCTCTGGGGCCAACGTCCTGACTTTC	CASSFRSSGANVLTF
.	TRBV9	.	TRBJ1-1	TGTGCCAGCAGCGTAGAACGGGGCACTGAAGCTTTCTTT	CASSVERGTEAFF
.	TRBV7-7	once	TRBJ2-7	TGTGCTAGCAGCCGGGACTTATCCTACGAGCAGTACTTC	CASSRDLSYEQYF
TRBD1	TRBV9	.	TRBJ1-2	TGTGCCAGCAGCCCGGGGGACAGGGAGTACGGTGGCTACACCTTC	CASSPGDREYGGYTF
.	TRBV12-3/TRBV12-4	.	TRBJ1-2	TGTGCCAGCAGCACCGACACCTACTATGGCTACACCTTC	CASSTDTYYGYTF
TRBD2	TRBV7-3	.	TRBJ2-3	TGTGCCAGCAGCCTATTACGCGGGAGTGGCACAGATACGCAGTATTTT	CASSLLRGSGTDTQYF
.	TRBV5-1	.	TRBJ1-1	TGCGCCAGCAGCCCCGCCAGGGCCGCCACTGAAGCTTTCTTT	CASSPARAATEAFF
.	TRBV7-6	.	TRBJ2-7	TGTGCCAGCAGCTTGTTCTTGGGGGCGCGCGTCGAGATCGACGAGCAGTACTTC	CASSLFLGARVEIDEQYF
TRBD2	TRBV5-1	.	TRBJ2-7	TGCGCCAGCAGCCAAGGACTAGCGGGAGTTCCCCCCTACGAGCAGTACTTC	CASSQGLAGVPPYEQYF
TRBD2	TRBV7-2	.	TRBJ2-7	TGTGCCAGCAGACCGGGACTAGCCTCCTACGAGCAGTACTTC	CASRPGLASYEQYF
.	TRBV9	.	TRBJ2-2	TGTGCCAGCAGCGTAGTCCCCGAGAGCACCGGGGAGCTGTTTTTT	CASSVVPESTGELFF
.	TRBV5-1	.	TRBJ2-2	TGCGCCAGCAGCTTGTTCTCTGACACCGGGGAGCTGTTTTTT	CASSLFSDTGELFF
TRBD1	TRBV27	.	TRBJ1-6	TGTGCCAGCAGTTACATATCCAGGACAGGCGATAAGGGGAGCTCACCCCTCCACTTT	CASSYISRTGDKGSSPLHF
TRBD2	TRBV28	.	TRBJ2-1	TGTGCCAGCAGTCCCCCACCCCTCGGGCGGGAGTACAATGAGCAGTTCTTC	CASSPPPLGREYNEQFF
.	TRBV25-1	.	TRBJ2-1	TGTGCCAGCAGGGGGGTGGGGACTCCCCCCCCCGAGCAGTTCTTC	CASRGVGTPPPEQFF
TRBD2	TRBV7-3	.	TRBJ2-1	TGTGCCAGCAGCTTAACCCCTAGCGGTTACAATGAGCAGTTCTTC	CASSLTPSGYNEQFF
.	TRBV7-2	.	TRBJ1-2	TGTGCCAGCAGCTTAGTAGCAGGGACTAACTATGGCTACACCTTC	CASSLVAGTNYGYTF
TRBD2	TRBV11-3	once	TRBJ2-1	TGTGCCACTAGCGGGAGGGCAGACAATGAGCAGTTCTTC	CATSGRADNEQFF
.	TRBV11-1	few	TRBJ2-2	TGTGCCACCACGAAGGGGGCCGGGGAGCTGTTTTTT	CATTKGAGELFF
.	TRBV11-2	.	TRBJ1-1	TGTGCCAGCAGCTTACGGGTTAAGAACACTGAAGCTTTCTTT	CASSLRVKNTEAFF
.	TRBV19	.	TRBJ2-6	TGTGCCAGTAGTCACAGGAGTTCCTCTGGGGCCAACGTCCTGACTTTC	CASSHRSSSGANVLTF
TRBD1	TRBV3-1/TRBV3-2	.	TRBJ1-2	TGTGCCAGCAGCCCAAGGACAGGGGGCGCGGGCTATGGCTACACCTTC	CASSPRTGGAGYGYTF
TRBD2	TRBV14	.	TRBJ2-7	TGTGCCAGCAACATAGCGGGGGACGAGCAGTACTTC	CASNIAGDEQYF